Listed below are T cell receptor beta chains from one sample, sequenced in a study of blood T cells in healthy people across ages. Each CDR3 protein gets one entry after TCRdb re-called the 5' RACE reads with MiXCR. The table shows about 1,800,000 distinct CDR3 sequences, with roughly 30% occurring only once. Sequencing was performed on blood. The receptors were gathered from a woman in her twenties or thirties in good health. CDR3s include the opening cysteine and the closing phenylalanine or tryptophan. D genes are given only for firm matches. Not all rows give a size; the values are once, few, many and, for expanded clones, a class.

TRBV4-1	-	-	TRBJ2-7	TGCGCCAGCAGCCAAGAGGGCTTAGACCGGGACGAGCAGTACTTC	CASSQEGLDRDEQYF
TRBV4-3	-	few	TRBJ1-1	TGCGCCAGCAGCCAAGATCTATCGGACACTGAAGCTTTCTTT	CASSQDLSDTEAFF
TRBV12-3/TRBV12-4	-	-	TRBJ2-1	TGTGCCAGCATGACGGATTGGGGTGAGCAGTTCTTC	CASMTDWGEQFF
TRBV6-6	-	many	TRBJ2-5	TGTGCCAGCAAGAGCCACCAGCTTTCGGAGACCCAGTACTTC	CASKSHQLSETQYF
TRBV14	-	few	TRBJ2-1	TGTGCCAGCAGCCCGGGGTTGCTAGTCAATGAGCAGTTCTTC	CASSPGLLVNEQFF
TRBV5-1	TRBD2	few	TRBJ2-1	TGCGCCAGCAGCGCCCTAGCGGCCGGGGAGCAGTTCTTC	CASSALAAGEQFF
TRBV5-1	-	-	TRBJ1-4	TGCGCCAGCAGCCCCATCGGACCCGCAACTAATGAAAAACTGTTTTTT	CASSPIGPATNEKLFF
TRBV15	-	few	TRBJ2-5	TGTGCCACCAGCAGAGACTCGGGACCACAAGAGACCCAGTACTTC	CATSRDSGPQETQYF
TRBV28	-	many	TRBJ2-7	TGTGCCAGCAGTTTGGGACACCCCACTGTCGAGCAGTACTTC	CASSLGHPTVEQYF
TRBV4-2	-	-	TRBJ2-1	TGTGCCAGCAGGCAACAGGGTTGGGAGCAGTTCTTC	CASRQQGWEQFF
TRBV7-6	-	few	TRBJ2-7	TGTGCCAGCAGCTTAGAGTGGGGAGTGCCCCCCTACGAGCAGTACTTC	CASSLEWGVPPYEQYF
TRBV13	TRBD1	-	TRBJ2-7	TGTGCCAGCAGCTGGGACAGGGGGACCGGGCAGTACTTC	CASSWDRGTGQYF
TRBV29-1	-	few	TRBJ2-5	TGCAGCGTTGGGCTCCGGCAGAAAGAGACCCAGTACTTC	CSVGLRQKETQYF
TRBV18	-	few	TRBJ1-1	TGTGCCAGCTCACCACCGTCCTTTGGGGGGTCTGAAGCTTTCTTT	CASSPPSFGGSEAFF
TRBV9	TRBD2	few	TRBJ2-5	TGTGCCAGCAGCGCAACCCATCTAGCGGGAGCGGGAGAGACCCAGTACTTC	CASSATHLAGAGETQYF
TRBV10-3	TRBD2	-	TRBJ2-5	TGTGCCATCAGTGAGTCGAAAGGGGCGGGAGAGCAAGAGACCCAGTACTTC	CAISESKGAGEQETQYF
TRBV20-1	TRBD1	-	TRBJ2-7	TGCAGTGCTTCGTCCGGGACAGGGGACGAGCAGTACTTC	CSASSGTGDEQYF
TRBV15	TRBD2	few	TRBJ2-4	TGTGCCACCCGCTTCCGGGCGGGGGTTCTAGCCAAAAACATTCAGTACTTC	CATRFRAGVLAKNIQYF
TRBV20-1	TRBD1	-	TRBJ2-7	TGCAGTGCTAAACGGACAGGCTCCACCTACGAGCAGTACTTC	CSAKRTGSTYEQYF
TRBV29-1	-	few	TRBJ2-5	TGCAGCGTTCGGGCAGGGGGGGTGACCCAGTACTTC	CSVRAGGVTQYF
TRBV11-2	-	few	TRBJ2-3	TGTGCCAGCCTTTACACTGGGGCAGATACGCAGTATTTT	CASLYTGADTQYF
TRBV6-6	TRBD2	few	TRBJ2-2	TGTGCCAGCAGTAGAGCACTAGCGGGGAACACCGGGGAGCTGTTTTTT	CASSRALAGNTGELFF
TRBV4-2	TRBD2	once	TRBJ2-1	TGTGCCAGCAGCCAAGATGGAGGGACTATCGGGCAGTTCTTC	CASSQDGGTIGQFF
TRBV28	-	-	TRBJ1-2	TGTGCCAGCAGCCCCTCGTTGAGGGCGGTGGGCTACACCTTC	CASSPSLRAVGYTF
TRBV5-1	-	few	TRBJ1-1	TGCGCCAGCAGCTTCAGTCCGGCCACTGAAGCTTTCTTT	CASSFSPATEAFF
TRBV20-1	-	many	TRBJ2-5	TGCAGTGCGGGGGGGGCGATGGAGACCCAGTACTTC	CSAGGAMETQYF
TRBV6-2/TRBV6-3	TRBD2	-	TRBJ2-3	TGTGCCAGCAGTTCCAGGACTAGCGGGAGGGCAGATACGCAGTATTTT	CASSSRTSGRADTQYF
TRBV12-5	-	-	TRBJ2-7	TGTGCTAGTGGTTTGAGTTTACACGAGCAGTACTTC	CASGLSLHEQYF
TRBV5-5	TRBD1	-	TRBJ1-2	TGTGCCAGCAGCGACCGACAGGGGGATGGCCACACCTTC	CASSDRQGDGHTF
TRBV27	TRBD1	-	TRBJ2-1	TGTGCCAGCAGTTTAAGCGGGACAGGGAGGGTTGAGCAGTTCTTC	CASSLSGTGRVEQFF
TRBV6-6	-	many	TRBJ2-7	TGTGCCAGCAGTTACGCTCAGAATTACGAGCAGTACTTC	CASSYAQNYEQYF
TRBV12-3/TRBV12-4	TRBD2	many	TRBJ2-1	TGTGCCAGCAGCCCAGGGACTAGCGGGGGAAATGAGCAGTTCTTC	CASSPGTSGGNEQFF
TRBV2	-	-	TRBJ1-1	TGTGCCAGCAGTGGGGACACTAACACTGAAGCTTTCTTT	CASSGDTNTEAFF
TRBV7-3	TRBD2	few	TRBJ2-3	TGTGCCAGCAGCTTAACCGCTTCCGGGACTAGTCAAGATACGCAGTATTTT	CASSLTASGTSQDTQYF
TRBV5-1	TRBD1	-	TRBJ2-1	TGCGCCAGCAGCGCGGGACAGGAGAAATACAATGAGCAGTTCTTC	CASSAGQEKYNEQFF